The rows below give T cell receptor beta chains drawn from one sample of a study of blood T cells in healthy people across ages. Each CDR3 protein is one row after TCRdb ran MiXCR on the 5' RACE reads. The data show 890,000 or so distinct CDR3 sequences, approximately 67% seen once. The material sequenced was blood. The receptors come from a man aged 30 to 45 in good health. Both conserved end residues are trimmed from each CDR3.

TRBV3-1	14	ASSQDIGVGTDTQY
TRBV20-1	14	SARTGTARSTDTQY
TRBV24-1	12	ATSETGSSYEQY
TRBV6-2/TRBV6-3	13	ASSYVGTNTDTQY
TRBV9	15	ASSARAGGEVSDTQY
TRBV12-3/TRBV12-4	12	ASSPTGVYYEQY
TRBV27	14	ASSFRTSGPTDTQY
TRBV11-3	12	ASSFSHLSETQY
TRBV5-8	15	ASSLGTSVSTGETQY
TRBV29-1	12	SVEGDPPGDTQY
TRBV6-1	13	ASSGRTGIGGEQY
TRBV3-1	13	ASSQELGRNYEQY
TRBV6-2/TRBV6-3	13	ASSFVLREYNEQF
TRBV30	12	AWSPTRYSYGYT
TRBV7-2	11	ASSYERGRTQY
TRBV6-2/TRBV6-3	13	ASSRFGGTYNEQF
TRBV12-3/TRBV12-4	13	ASSLDNSGASVLT
TRBV6-1	12	ASSPDFGANVLT
TRBV4-3	13	ASSQVFRVQETQY
TRBV29-1	11	SVESRAGYGYT
TRBV7-2	12	ASSRIGSSYEQY
TRBV11-1	12	ASSSGQKWYEQF
TRBV27	11	ASSPDSAWGYT
TRBV4-3	12	ASSRGDRGYEQY
TRBV15	14	ATSRVPPRVADEQF
TRBV4-3	13	ASSVTSGRFYEQY
TRBV12-3/TRBV12-4	13	ASTLMAGVADTQY
TRBV2	12	ASSASTAMNEQY
TRBV10-3	13	AISESIGATYEQY
TRBV4-3	13	ASSQDTAGGDGYT
TRBV7-2	11	ASSLVWGDEQY
TRBV5-6	13	ASNPGTGRSNEQF
TRBV27	13	ASSFRDFSYNEQF
TRBV27	13	ASSLYLTGYYEQY
TRBV7-2	11	ASNKDRGETQY
TRBV9	12	ASSARQVNYGYT
TRBV10-3	15	AISESEEDRTVSPLH
TRBV13	14	ASSSPLLAYDGEQF
TRBV4-1	14	ASSQDRAGGLDIQY
TRBV12-3/TRBV12-4	12	ASSSFTEDNEQF
TRBV29-1	8	SVSRETQY
TRBV9	12	ASSERTGNSPLH